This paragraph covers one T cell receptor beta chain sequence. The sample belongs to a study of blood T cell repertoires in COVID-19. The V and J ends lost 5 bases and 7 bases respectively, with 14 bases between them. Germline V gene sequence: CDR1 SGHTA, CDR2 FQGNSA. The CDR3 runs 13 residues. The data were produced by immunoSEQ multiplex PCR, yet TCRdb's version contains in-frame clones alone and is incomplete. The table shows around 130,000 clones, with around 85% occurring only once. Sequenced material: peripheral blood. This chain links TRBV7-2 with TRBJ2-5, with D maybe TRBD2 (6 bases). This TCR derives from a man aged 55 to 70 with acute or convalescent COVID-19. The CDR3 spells CASSRDLGGTQYF. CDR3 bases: TGTGCCAGCAGCCGTGACCTGGGAGGGACCCAGTACTTC.